The clone carrying this T cell receptor (beta chain) was found a few times. Its specificity is unknown. UMIs were added to TCR cDNA along with a universal primer site when it was made by 5'RACE template switching. In TCRdb, the 5' RACE reads were re-called with MiXCR into one record per CDR3 protein. The sample consists of 200,000 to 300,000 distinct CDR3 sequences, around 6.7% of them appearing once. This record belongs to a study of T cells after yellow fever vaccination. Study-wide points: Weaker, the secondary response peaked sooner, at day 5 versus 15. The appearance of a small share of clonotypes in both CD4 and CD8 compartments was observed.

Trimming took 3 bases from V and 10 from J, leaving 16 bases between them. The germline V gene has CDR1 DFQATT and CDR2 SNEGSKA (reference sequence). The CDR3 is 13 amino acids. This specimen consisted of CD4+ T cells sorted from PBMCs, obtained on the day of the yellow fever booster vaccination. The clonotype originates from a man younger than 45 who received the YFV17D yellow fever vaccine. This chain connects TRBV20-1 to TRBJ2-1; possible D gene TRBD2, 6 bases. The CDR3 spells CSASSPGVKEQFF. The DNA of the CDR3 is TGCAGTGCTAGTAGCCCGGGAGTAAAAGAGCAGTTCTTC.